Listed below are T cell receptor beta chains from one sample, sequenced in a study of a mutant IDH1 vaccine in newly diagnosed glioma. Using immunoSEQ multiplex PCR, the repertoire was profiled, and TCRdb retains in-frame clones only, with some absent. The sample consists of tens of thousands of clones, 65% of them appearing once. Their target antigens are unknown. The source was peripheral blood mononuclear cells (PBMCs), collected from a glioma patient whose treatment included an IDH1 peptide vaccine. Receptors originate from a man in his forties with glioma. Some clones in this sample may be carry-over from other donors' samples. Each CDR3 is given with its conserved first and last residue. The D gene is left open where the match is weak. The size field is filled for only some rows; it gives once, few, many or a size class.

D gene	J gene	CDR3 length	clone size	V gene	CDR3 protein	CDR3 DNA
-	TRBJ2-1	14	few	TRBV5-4	CASSPDSSYNEQFF	TGTGCCAGCAGCCCCGACAGCTCCTACAATGAGCAGTTCTTC
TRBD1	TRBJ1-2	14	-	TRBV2	CASSAGQGGYGYTF	TGTGCCAGCAGTGCCGGACAGGGTGGCTATGGCTACACCTTC
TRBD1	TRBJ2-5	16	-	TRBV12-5	CASGSTLTGFRETQYF	TGTGCTAGTGGTTCCACCTTGACAGGGTTTAGGGAGACCCAGTACTTC
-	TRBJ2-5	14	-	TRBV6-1	CASSEEAGPWTQYF	TGTGCCAGCAGTGAAGAGGCAGGGCCCTGGACCCAGTACTTC
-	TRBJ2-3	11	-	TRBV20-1	CSASQGDTQYF	TGCAGTGCTAGTCAGGGGGATACGCAGTATTTT
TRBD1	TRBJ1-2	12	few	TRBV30	CAWSEGALGYTF	TGTGCCTGGAGTGAGGGGGCACTAGGCTACACCTTC
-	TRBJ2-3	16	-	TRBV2	CASSAHRRGGTDTQYF	TGTGCCAGCAGTGCCCACCGACGAGGTGGGACAGATACGCAGTATTTT
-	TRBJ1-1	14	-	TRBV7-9	CASSLAGAGTEAFF	TGTGCCAGCAGCTTAGCGGGGGCTGGGACTGAAGCTTTCTTT
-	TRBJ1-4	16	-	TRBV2	CASSEGWGVANEKLFF	TGTGCCAGCAGTGAGGGTTGGGGAGTGGCTAATGAAAAACTGTTTTTT
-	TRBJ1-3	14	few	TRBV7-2	CAGGGGSAGNTIYF	TGTGCCGGGGGAGGGGGTTCTGCCGGAAACACCATATATTTT
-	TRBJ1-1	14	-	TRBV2	CASQSQQGLTEAFF	TGTGCCAGCCAGAGTCAACAGGGTCTGACTGAAGCTTTCTTT
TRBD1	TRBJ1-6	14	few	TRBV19	CASKGDRGNSPLHF	TGTGCCAGTAAGGGAGACAGGGGTAATTCACCCCTCCACTTT
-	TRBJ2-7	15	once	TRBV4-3	CASSHQLDSYYEQYF	TGCGCCAGCAGCCACCAACTGGACAGCTACTACGAGCAGTACTTC
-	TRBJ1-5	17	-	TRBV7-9	CASSEGTTGDRNQPQHF	TGTGCCAGCAGCGAGGGGACTACGGGGGACCGGAATCAGCCCCAGCATTTT
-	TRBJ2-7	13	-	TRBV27	CASSQSRGYEQYF	TGTGCCAGCAGTCAAAGCAGGGGATACGAGCAGTACTTC
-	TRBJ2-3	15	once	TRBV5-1	CASSFGGASTDTQYF	TGCGCCAGCAGCTTTGGGGGGGCTAGCACAGATACGCAGTATTTT
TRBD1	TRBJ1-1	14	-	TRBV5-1	CASTWGQGAPEAFF	TGCGCCAGCACCTGGGGACAGGGAGCCCCTGAAGCTTTCTTT
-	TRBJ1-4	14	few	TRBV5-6	CASSLGQDNEKLFF	TGTGCCAGCAGCTTGGGACAGGATAATGAAAAACTGTTTTTT
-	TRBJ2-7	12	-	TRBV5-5	CASSFSTYEQYF	TGTGCCAGCAGCTTTTCCACATACGAGCAGTACTTC
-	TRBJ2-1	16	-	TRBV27	CASSSTGRGRYNEQFF	TGTGCCAGCAGTTCGACGGGACGCGGACGCTACAATGAGCAGTTCTTC
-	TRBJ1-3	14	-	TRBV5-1	CASSPTLAGNTIYF	TGCGCCAGCAGCCCGACTCTTGCTGGAAACACCATATATTTT
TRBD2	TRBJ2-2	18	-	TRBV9	CASSVASGGAANTGELFF	TGTGCCAGCAGCGTAGCTAGCGGGGGGGCGGCGAACACCGGGGAGCTGTTTTTT
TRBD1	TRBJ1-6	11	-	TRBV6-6	CASSDRVALHF	TGTGCCAGCAGTGACAGGGTGGCCCTCCACTTT
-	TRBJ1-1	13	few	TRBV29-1	CSVETRMNTEAFF	TGCAGCGTTGAGACCCGGATGAACACTGAAGCTTTCTTT
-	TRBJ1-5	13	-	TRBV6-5	CASSYEGGQPQHF	TGTGCCAGCAGTTACGAGGGCGGGCAGCCCCAGCATTTT
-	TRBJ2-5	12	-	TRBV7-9	CASSLGRGEQYF	TGTGCCAGCAGCTTAGGCCGCGGGGAGCAGTACTTC
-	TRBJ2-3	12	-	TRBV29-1	CSAGGNTDTQYF	TGCAGCGCGGGCGGGAACACAGATACGCAGTATTTT
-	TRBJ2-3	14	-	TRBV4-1	CASSQDRDGDTQYF	TGCGCCAGCAGCCAAGATCGGGACGGAGATACGCAGTATTTT
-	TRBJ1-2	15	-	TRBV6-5	CASSYSFGTNYGYTF	TGTGCCAGCAGTTACTCGTTCGGGACCAACTATGGCTACACCTTC
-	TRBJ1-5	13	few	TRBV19	CASNSLGNQPQHF	TGTGCCAGTAACTCCTTGGGCAATCAGCCCCAGCATTTT
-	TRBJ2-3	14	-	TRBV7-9	CASSPHGSTDTQYF	TGTGCCAGCAGCCCGCATGGATCCACAGATACGCAGTATTTT
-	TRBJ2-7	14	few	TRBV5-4	CASSPGLVELPQYF	TGTGCCAGCAGCCCGGGACTCGTCGAACTCCCGCAGTACTTC
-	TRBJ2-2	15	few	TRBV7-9	CASSLRTLNTGELFF	TGTGCCAGCAGCTTACGTACACTTAACACCGGGGAGCTGTTTTTT
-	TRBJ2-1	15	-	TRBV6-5	CASSTTGTVYNEQFF	TGTGCCAGCAGCACGACAGGGACTGTCTACAATGAGCAGTTCTTC
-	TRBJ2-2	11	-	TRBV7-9	CASSLSGELFF	TGTGCCAGCAGCTTGTCCGGGGAGCTGTTTTTT
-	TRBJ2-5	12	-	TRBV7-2	CASRWMKETQYF	TGTGCCAGCAGGTGGATGAAAGAGACCCAGTACTTC
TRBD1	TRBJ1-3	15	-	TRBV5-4	CASRPRQGSGNTIYF	TGTGCCAGCAGACCCCGACAGGGCTCTGGAAACACCATATATTTT
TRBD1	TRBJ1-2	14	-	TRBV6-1	CASSDSGQASPLTF	TGTGCCAGCAGTGACTCGGGACAGGCCTCCCCTCTCACCTTC
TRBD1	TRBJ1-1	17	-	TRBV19	CASSLTWTGNRGTEAFF	TGTGCCAGTAGCCTAACCTGGACAGGGAATCGCGGCACTGAAGCTTTCTTT
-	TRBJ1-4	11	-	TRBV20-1	CSARDGRKLFF	TGCAGTGCTAGAGATGGGCGAAAACTGTTTTTT
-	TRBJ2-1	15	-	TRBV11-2	CASSPQVGGGNEQFF	TGTGCCAGCAGCCCTCAGGTCGGGGGCGGGAATGAGCAGTTCTTC
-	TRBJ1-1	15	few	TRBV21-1	CASSGRTSFNTEAFF	TGTGCCAGCAGCGGCCGAACCTCCTTTAACACTGAAGCTTTCTTT
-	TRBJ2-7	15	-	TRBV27	CASSLSVGTGYEQYF	TGTGCCAGCAGTTTATCGGTTGGCACAGGATACGAGCAGTACTTC
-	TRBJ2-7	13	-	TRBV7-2	CASSLGRAGEQYF	TGTGCCAGCAGCTTAGGCAGGGCTGGCGAGCAGTACTTC
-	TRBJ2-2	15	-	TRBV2	CASIDGPTPTGELFF	TGTGCCAGCATCGACGGACCCACCCCCACCGGGGAGCTGTTTTTT
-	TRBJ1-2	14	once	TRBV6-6	CASSYPERPYGYTF	TGTGCCAGCAGTTACCCTGAGAGGCCTTATGGCTACACCTTC
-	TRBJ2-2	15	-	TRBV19	CASHNGRGRTGELFF	TGTGCCAGCCATAATGGGAGGGGGCGGACCGGGGAGCTGTTTTTT
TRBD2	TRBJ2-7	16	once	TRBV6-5	CASSYSGSGGFHEQYF	TGTGCCAGCAGTTACTCAGGTTCGGGGGGGTTCCACGAGCAGTACTTC
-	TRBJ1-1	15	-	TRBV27	CASSLFGGLNTEAFF	TGTGCCAGCAGTTTATTTGGCGGTTTGAACACTGAAGCTTTCTTT
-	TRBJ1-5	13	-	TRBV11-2	CASSPGRNQPQHF	TGTGCCAGCAGCCCCGGACGGAATCAGCCCCAGCATTTT
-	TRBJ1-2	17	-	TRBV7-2	CASSLDSVRQGGVGYTF	TGTGCCAGCAGCTTAGACAGCGTGCGGCAGGGAGGAGTAGGCTACACCTTC
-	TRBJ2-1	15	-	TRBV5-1	CASSPEGGLYNEQFF	TGCGCCAGCAGCCCGGAGGGCGGGCTTTACAATGAGCAGTTCTTC
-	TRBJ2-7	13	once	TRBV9	CASSPLGNYEQYF	TGTGCCAGCAGCCCCCTGGGAAACTACGAGCAGTACTTC
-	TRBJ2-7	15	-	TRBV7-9	CASSAGGKVLYEQYF	TGTGCCAGCAGCGCTGGGGGGAAAGTCCTCTACGAGCAGTACTTC
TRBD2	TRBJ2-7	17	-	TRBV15	CATSQTISGTSGGRQYF	TGTGCCACCAGCCAGACCATATCCGGGACTAGCGGGGGGAGGCAGTACTTC
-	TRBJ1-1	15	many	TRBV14	CASSQDEWPGTEAFF	TGTGCCAGCAGCCAAGATGAGTGGCCGGGAACTGAAGCTTTCTTT
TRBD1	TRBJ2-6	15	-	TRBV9	CASSAQGSGANVLTF	TGTGCCAGCAGCGCACAGGGGTCTGGGGCCAACGTCCTGACTTTC
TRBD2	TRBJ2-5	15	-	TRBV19	CASSIGSGGPETQYF	TGTGCCAGTAGTATAGGTAGCGGGGGGCCGGAGACCCAGTACTTC
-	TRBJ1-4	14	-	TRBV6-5	CASRDTGWNEKLFF	TGTGCCAGCAGAGACACAGGGTGGAATGAAAAACTGTTTTTT
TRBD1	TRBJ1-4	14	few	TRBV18	CASSPGQGNEKLFF	TGTGCCAGCTCACCGGGACAGGGGAATGAAAAACTGTTTTTT